These 25 T cell receptor beta chains came from one sample sequenced in a study of blood T cells in healthy people across ages. The authors ran a second PCR of roughly 6 to 12 cycles using a sample-barcoded 5' primer and a J-beta primer mix. TCRdb redid the calling of the 5' RACE reads with MiXCR, one entry per CDR3 protein. This sample carries more than 650,000 distinct CDR3 sequences, about a fifth of them seen once, and the ten largest clones take roughly 22%. The source material was blood. The receptors were gathered from a man between 65 and 85 years old in good health.

This clonotype was recorded once. The CDR3 loop is CASSLFGLVGVNEQFF. In nucleotides, the CDR3 is TGTGCCAGCAGCTTATTCGGACTAGTGGGAGTCAATGAGCAGTTCTTC. The J gene is TRBJ2-1, the V gene TRBV7-2; 7 nucleotides match TRBD2. The CDR3 has 16 residues. Germline CDR1 and CDR2: SGHTA and FQGNSA. The V gene end was trimmed by 2 bases and the J gene end by 6 bases; junction bases not matched to a gene: 10.

This clonotype was picked up many times. V gene TRBV2 combines with J gene TRBJ2-3, with no clear D. Deletions cut 10 bases from V and 0 bases from J, with 11 bases between. Germline-derived CDR1 and CDR2 are SNHLY and FYNNEI. The CDR3 covers 13 residues. CDR3 bases: TGTGCCACCGTTTGGCGGAGCACAGATACGCAGTATTTT. The encoded protein is CATVWRSTDTQYF.

Only a few counts were recorded for this clonotype. DNA for the CDR3: TGTGCCAGCAGTAAGAACAGGGGGCGCGTGGGAGAGACCCAGTACTTC. It codes for CASSKNRGRVGETQYF. This chain links TRBV27 with TRBJ2-5; TRBD1 matches 9 bases. This CDR3 spans 16 amino acids. The J segment lost 4 bases and the V segment lost 5 bases, leaving 11 bases of the junction unmatched. CDR1 MNHEY and CDR2 SMNVEV come from the germline V gene (reference sequence).

This clonotype has more than one count but fewer than ten. The CDR3 bases are TGTGCCAGTAGTTCCAGGGGTTGGGAAAAACTGTTTTTT. Protein product: CASSSRGWEKLFF. The chain employs TRBV19 and TRBJ1-4; possibly TRBD1 for D (6 bases). Germline CDR1 is LNHDA and CDR2 is SQIVND (reference sequence). CDR3 length: 13 amino acids. Trimming stripped 5 bases from V and 8 bases from J, with 12 bases between.

This clonotype has a count of ten or more. One end of the junction fails to match germline, which may point to a read error. V is TRBV7-2 and J is TRBJ2-2, with 12 bases lining up with TRBD2. There are 15 residues in the CDR3. Germline V gene sequence: CDR1 SGHTA, CDR2 FQGNSA. The CDR3 DNA reads TGTGCCAGCAGCCTAGCGGGAGGGTACACCGGGGAGCTGTTTTTT. This codes for CASSLAGGYTGELFF.

The V gene is TRBV5-5, the J gene TRBJ1-5, with 8 bases identical to TRBD1. V trimming: 0 bases; J trimming: 12 bases; junction bases outside the gene matches: 11. The CDR3 totals 15 residues. CDR1 and CDR2 (germline): SGHKS, YYEKEE (reference sequence). The CDR3 nucleotides are TGTGCCAGCAGCTTGGGGGACAGGAGAATGGAGCTCCAGCATTTT. Translating gives CASSLGDRRMELQHF.

This clonotype was seen ten or more times. The chain uses TRBV7-2 and TRBJ2-5; 8 bases agree with TRBD2. Per the germline V gene, CDR1 is SGHTA and CDR2 is FQGNSA. J gave up 1 base and V 5 bases, and 3 bases lay outside the gene matches. CDR3 length equals 14 residues. CDR3 region: CASSRSGVQETQYF. CDR3 coding DNA: TGTGCCAGCAGCCGTAGCGGGGTCCAAGAGACCCAGTACTTC.

The chain combines TRBV6-1 with TRBJ2-3; TRBD1 aligns across 9 bases. The CDR3 contains 15 residues. Germline V lookup: CDR1 MNHNS, CDR2 SASEGT. J was trimmed by 4 bases and V by 4 bases; bases with no gene match: 6. The CDR3 DNA is TGTGCCAGCAGTGGGACAGGGGTAGGCGCAGATACGCAGTATTTT. Protein sequence: CASSGTGVGADTQYF.

This chain connects TRBV7-7 to TRBJ2-5; D remains unclear. Germline V gene lookup returns CDR1 SSHAT and CDR2 FNYEAQ (reference sequence). The CDR3 is made up of 14 amino acids. V dropped 5 bases and J dropped 3 bases, with 13 bases sitting between them. CDR3 region: CASSQGRSKETQYF. CDR3 bases: TGTGCCAGCAGCCAAGGACGGTCCAAAGAGACCCAGTACTTC. Using reference TRBV7-7 and TRBJ2-5 for the parts outside the CDR3, the full variable domain is GAGVSQSPRYKVTKRGQDVTLRCDPISSHATLYWYQQALGQGPEFLTYFNYEAQPDKSGLPSDRFSAERPEGSISTLTIQRTEQRDSAMYRCASSQGRSKETQYFGPGTRLLVL.

This clonotype was detected only a few times. This chain connects TRBV3-1 to TRBJ2-5; unclear D gene. The end of the DNA fits TRBJ2-1 better, so the J call may be wrong. The CDR3 loop spans 13 amino acids. Germline V gene sequence: CDR1 LGHDT, CDR2 YNNKEL (reference sequence). The CDR3 bases are TGTGCCAGCAGCCAAGGCTACGGTCATGAGCAGTTCTTC. It codes for CASSQGYGHEQFF.

The chain is built from TRBV29-1 and TRBJ1-1, with unresolved D. Trimming took off 4 bases at V and 2 bases at J, with 5 bases between the two ends. Germline V gives CDR1 SQVTM, CDR2 ANQGSEA. The CDR3 totals 11 residues. The CDR3 loop reads CSVVVNTEAFF. As DNA, the CDR3 is TGCAGCGTTGTGGTAAACACTGAAGCTTTCTTT.

Only a few counts were recorded for this clonotype. V usage is TRBV6-5 and J usage is TRBJ2-2; D gene ambiguous. V gave up 2 bases and J gave up 1 base, with 8 bases separating them. This CDR3 contains 15 residues. Germline V gene lookup returns CDR1 MNHEY and CDR2 SVGAGI. In nucleotides, the CDR3 is TGTGCCAGCAGTTACGAAAACAGGAACACCGGGGAGCTGTTTTTT. Amino acid sequence: CASSYENRNTGELFF.

This clonotype was detected only a few times. This chain uses TRBV5-1 with TRBJ2-3; 7 nucleotides align to TRBD1. The length of the CDR3 is 16 residues. Trimming took 4 bases from V and 2 from J; bases not matched to a gene: 10. The germline V gene encodes CDR1 SGHRS and CDR2 YFSETQ. The CDR3 DNA reads TGCGCCAGCAGCCGAACAGGGGTGGGGGTCACAGATACGCAGTATTTT. Translation gives CASSRTGVGVTDTQYF.

This clonotype was detected a few times. The genes are TRBV7-2 and TRBJ2-1; a possible D gene is TRBD2 (6 bases). The DNA matches TRBJ2-7 better at its end, which makes the J call doubtful. Germline V gene data show CDR1 as SGHTA and CDR2 as FQGNSA. The CDR3 runs 14 residues. CDR3 nucleotides: TGTGCCAGCAGCTTAGGAGCGGGCCCCTACGAGCAGTACGTC. The encoded protein is CASSLGAGPYEQYV.

This clonotype has just a few counts. The chain employs TRBV4-2 and TRBJ2-1, with 14 bases lining up with TRBD2. Germline CDR1 LGHNA, CDR2 YNFKEQ. This CDR3 spans 16 amino acids. The V gene end was trimmed by 2 bases and the J gene end by 6 bases; junction bases not matched to a gene: 3. This CDR3 is CASSQSTSGGANEQFF. The CDR3 coding sequence is TGTGCCAGCAGCCAATCGACTAGCGGGGGGGCCAATGAGCAGTTCTTC.

This clonotype was found a few times. V gene TRBV12-3 or TRBV12-4 combines with J gene TRBJ2-5; TRBD2 aligns across 8 bases. Unmatched junction bases numbered 13, after V lost 6 bases and J lost 13 bases. The length of the CDR3 is 13 residues. The chain's CDR3 is CASSLRREDSGYF. CDR3 coding DNA: TGTGCCAGCAGCTTAAGGCGGGAGGACAGCGGGTACTTC.

This clonotype has only a few counts. This rearrangement joins TRBV29-1 to TRBJ1-4; D is unresolved. Germline values: CDR1 SQVTM, CDR2 ANQGSEA. The CDR3 sequence is 11 residues long. Trimming took off 6 bases at V and 15 bases at J, with 17 bases between the two ends. The CDR3: CSVELGQRVFF. In DNA form, the CDR3 reads TGCAGCGTAGAACTAGGCCAAAGGGTGTTTTTT.

J is TRBJ2-1 and V is TRBV20-1; perhaps TRBD1 as D (6 bases). The CDR3 extends over 14 amino acids. CDR1 and CDR2 from the germline V gene are DFQATT and SNEGSKA (reference sequence). V was clipped by 6 bases and J by 11 bases, with 23 bases between them. This CDR3 reads CSANRDTHSTQQFF. In DNA form, the CDR3 reads TGCAGTGCCAACCGGGACACGCATTCGACTCAGCAGTTCTTC.

The V gene is TRBV12-3 or TRBV12-4, the J gene TRBJ2-3; 8 nucleotides match TRBD2. V gave up 3 bases and J gave up 13 bases; unmatched junction bases: 15. This CDR3 comprises 15 residues. This chain's CDR3 is CASSLIGAGADMEYF. DNA for the CDR3: TGTGCCAGCAGTTTGATCGGAGCGGGAGCAGATATGGAGTATTTT.

The chain couples TRBV5-1 to TRBJ2-1, with TRBD2 matching 7 bases. CDR3 length equals 15 residues. Germline V gene sequence: CDR1 SGHRS, CDR2 YFSETQ. V shed 4 bases and J 4 bases; nucleotides not matched to a gene: 8. The CDR3 coding sequence is TGCGCCAGCAGCCTGGAATCTAGCGGATACAATGAGCAGTTCTTC. Protein product: CASSLESSGYNEQFF. Full variable domain (missing parts from reference TRBV5-1 and TRBJ2-1): KAGVTQTPRYLIKTRGQQVTLSCSPISGHRSVSWYQQTPGQGLQFLFEYFSETQRNKGNFPGRFSGRQFSNSRSEMNVSTLELGDSALYLCASSLESSGYNEQFFGPGTRLTVL.

There are a few counts of this clonotype. The chain is built from TRBV5-6 and TRBJ2-3; D is uncertain. The germline gives CDR1 SGHDT, CDR2 YYEEEE. Between the trimmed V and J ends, which lost 8 bases and 0 bases, there was a span of 13 bases. The CDR3 length is 14 residues. The CDR3 loop is CARVLSVSTDTQYF. Here the CDR3 DNA reads TGTGCCAGAGTATTGTCGGTAAGCACAGATACGCAGTATTTT.

This clonotype has only a few counts. The chain combines TRBV12-3 or TRBV12-4 with TRBJ2-5, with D perhaps matching TRBD1 (7 bases). This CDR3 is 14 amino acids long. Trimming took 2 bases from V and 4 from J, leaving 11 bases between them. Here the CDR3 reads CASSLSEGAETQYF. Written as DNA, the CDR3 is TGTGCCAGCAGTTTATCGGAGGGGGCAGAGACCCAGTACTTC.

This sequence joins TRBV7-9 and TRBJ2-1; 9 bases agree with TRBD1. The germline CDR1 and CDR2 sequences are SEHNR and FQNEAQ (reference sequence). V lost 5 bases, J lost 8 bases, and 10 bases stayed unmatched. The CDR3 has 15 residues. Here the CDR3 reads CASSHRDREVDEQFF. The CDR3 DNA is TGTGCCAGCAGCCATAGGGACAGGGAGGTCGATGAGCAGTTCTTC.

The gene calls are TRBV3-1 and TRBJ1-2; 8 bases agree with TRBD1. The germline gives CDR1 LGHDT, CDR2 YNNKEL (reference sequence). The CDR3 is 17 amino acids. With 2 bases clipped from V and 0 bases from J, the junction kept 8 bases outside the gene matches. CDR3 sequence (DNA): TGTGCCAGCAGCCAACTCTCTGGACAGGGAACTAACTATGGCTACACCTTC. Translating it yields CASSQLSGQGTNYGYTF.

The chain carries TRBV20-1 and TRBJ2-3, with TRBD1 identical over 7 bases. CDR1 is DFQATT, CDR2 SNEGSKA, per germline (reference sequence). The CDR3 is made up of 14 amino acids. With V trimmed by 5 bases and J by 1 base, 6 bases remained unmatched. CDR3 loop: CSASTGLGTDTQYF. Here the CDR3 DNA reads TGCAGTGCTTCGACAGGGTTAGGCACAGATACGCAGTATTTT.